These 26 T cell receptor beta chains were sequenced from one sample in a study of neurological immune-mediated disorders. TCRdb redid the calling of the 5' RACE reads with MiXCR, one entry per CDR3 protein. The top ten clones hold 3.5% to 5.5% of a sample with around 71,000 distinct CDR3 sequences, approximately 14% of them seen once. The time point here: longitudinal time-point 1 (baseline). The specimen sequenced was PBMCs. Every receptor here comes from a female donor with HTLV-1-associated myelopathy (HAM/TSP).

This clonotype showed up many times. The V and J genes are TRBV4-2 and TRBJ2-2; D might be TRBD2 (6 bases). This CDR3 spans 16 amino acids. CDR1 and CDR2 from the germline V gene are LGHNA and YNFKEQ. Trimming removed 3 bases at V and 4 bases at J, with 15 bases between. The CDR3 sequence is CASSQDGGSGTGELFF. CDR3 in DNA: TGTGCCAGCAGCCAGGACGGGGGTTCGGGCACCGGGGAGCTGTTTTTT.

This clonotype was detected ten times or more. With a much larger clone just one base away, this may be a read error. DNA of the CDR3: TGCGCCAGCAGCTTGGACACCTACGAGCAGTACTTC. The encoded protein is CASSLDTYEQYF. The chain couples TRBV5-1 to TRBJ2-7; unclear D gene. CDR1 and CDR2 from the germline V gene are SGHRS and YFSETQ. Trimming pared 0 bases from V and 2 bases from J, leaving 3 bases between. The CDR3 loop spans 12 amino acids. The full variable domain, its missing parts supplied by reference TRBV5-1 and TRBJ2-7, is KAGVTQTPRYLIKTRGQQVTLSCSPISGHRSVSWYQQTPGQGLQFLFEYFSETQRNKGNFPGRFSGRQFSNSRSEMNVSTLELGDSALYLCASSLDTYEQYFGPGTRLTVT.

This clonotype appeared many times. The J gene is TRBJ2-2, the V gene TRBV5-1, with D perhaps TRBD2 (5 bases). Germline V lookup: CDR1 SGHRS, CDR2 YFSETQ. The CDR3 extends over 17 amino acids. V lost 1 base and J lost 13, with 26 bases in between. The CDR3 protein is CASSLSVGDSAARGLFF. The DNA of the CDR3 is TGCGCCAGCAGCTTGTCTGTTGGAGATAGCGCGGCCCGTGGGCTGTTTTTT.

In its sample, this clonotype was seen a few times. CDR3 in amino acids: CSAPKGSENNEQFF. The DNA of the CDR3 is TGCAGTGCCCCTAAAGGATCTGAGAACAATGAGCAGTTCTTC. V is TRBV20-1 and J is TRBJ2-1; D unresolved. The CDR3 runs 14 residues. V gave up 6 bases and J gave up 5 bases, with 17 bases separating them. Germline V gives CDR1 DFQATT, CDR2 SNEGSKA (reference sequence).

Many counts were recorded for this clonotype. The chain has TRBV12-3 or TRBV12-4 and TRBJ2-5, with TRBD1 matching over 8 bases. The CDR3 extends over 15 amino acids. Trimming removed 5 bases from V and 4 bases from J; junction bases left unmatched: 9. The DNA of the CDR3 is TGTGCCAGCAGTCTCCGGCCCACAGGGGGAGAGACCCAGTACTTC. Protein sequence: CASSLRPTGGETQYF.

The chain employs TRBV10-3 and TRBJ2-3; TRBD1 matches 8 bases. Trimming took 2 bases from V and 1 from J; bases not matched to a gene: 2. Germline loops: CDR1 ENHRY, CDR2 SYGVKD. The CDR3 has 15 residues. Here the CDR3 DNA reads TGTGCCATCAGTGAGGCAGGGGGCCGCACAGATACGCAGTATTTT. As protein: CAISEAGGRTDTQYF.

This clonotype appeared many times. This sequence joins TRBV7-8 and TRBJ1-2; D perhaps matches TRBD1 (5 bases). The germline V gene has CDR1 SGHVS and CDR2 FQNEAQ. The CDR3 loop spans 16 amino acids. The V gene lost 3 bases and the J gene lost 2 bases, with 16 bases spanning the gap. The chain's CDR3 is CASSFRDASANYGYTF. The CDR3, as DNA: TGTGCCAGCAGCTTCCGGGACGCTTCCGCCAACTATGGCTACACCTTC.

Many counts were recorded for this clonotype. The V gene is TRBV7-8, the J gene TRBJ2-4, with D possibly being TRBD2 (6 bases). The length of the CDR3 is 15 residues. V lost 5 bases to trimming and J lost 0 bases, with 11 bases between them. Germline values: CDR1 SGHVS, CDR2 FQNEAQ. CDR3 loop: CASSGRGIAKNIQYF. CDR3 DNA: TGTGCCAGCAGCGGGCGGGGCATAGCCAAAAACATTCAGTACTTC.

The chain links TRBV12-3 or TRBV12-4 to TRBJ1-2; 8 nucleotides align to TRBD1. This CDR3 comprises 15 residues. J gave up 7 bases and V 7 bases, and 14 bases lay outside the gene matches. This CDR3 is CASIGQGNGYGGYTF. The CDR3 DNA is TGTGCCAGCATTGGACAGGGAAATGGGTATGGTGGCTACACCTTC.

This clonotype was detected ten times or more. The chain uses TRBV20-1 and TRBJ1-6; tentatively, D is TRBD1 (5 bases). The CDR3 runs to 13 residues. The V end was cut by 0 bases, the J end by 10 bases, with 10 bases between. In germline, CDR1 is DFQATT, CDR2 SNEGSKA (reference sequence). In DNA, the CDR3 is TGCAGTGCTAGAGATCAGCAGGGCTCACCCCTCCACTTT. This gives the protein CSARDQQGSPLHF.

This clonotype was recorded at least ten times. The chain links TRBV20-1 to TRBJ1-6; TRBD1 is a possible D gene (5 bases). The CDR3 has 17 residues. Germline CDR1 reads DFQATT; CDR2 reads SNEGSKA (reference sequence). The V and J ends lost 0 bases and 0 bases respectively, with 12 bases between them. The CDR3 DNA is TGCAGTGCTAGAGACCAACAGGAGAGCTCCTATAATTCACCCCTCCACTTT. Its translation is CSARDQQESSYNSPLHF.

The table lists this clonotype with many counts. One junction end does not reproduce the germline sequence, and a read error may be involved. The rearrangement uses TRBV15 and TRBJ1-1, with D unresolved. The CDR3 runs 14 residues. Germline V gene data show CDR1 as LNHNV and CDR2 as YYDKDF (reference sequence). The CDR3 DNA sequence: TGTGCTACCAGCAGAGATAGGGCGGGGACTGAAGCTTTCTTT. It codes for CATSRDRAGTEAFF.

This clonotype was seen many times. The chain has TRBV12-3 or TRBV12-4 and TRBJ2-3; 8 positions match TRBD2. V trimming: 7 bases; J trimming: 0 bases; junction bases outside the gene matches: 9. The CDR3 is made up of 16 amino acids. The CDR3 DNA reads as TGTGCCAGCATACGGGAGGGGAAGCATAGCACAGATACGCAGTATTTT. Encoded protein: CASIREGKHSTDTQYF.

The table lists this clonotype with many counts. V usage is TRBV6-1 and J usage is TRBJ2-5; 7 bases are shared with TRBD1. Trimming at V came to 6 bases and at J to 1 base, leaving 5 bases not matched to a gene. CDR1 and CDR2 from the germline V gene are MNHNS and SASEGT. The CDR3 covers 14 residues. This chain's CDR3 is CASRSQGSQETQYF. The CDR3 DNA is TGTGCCAGCAGATCACAGGGGTCCCAAGAGACCCAGTACTTC.

This clonotype was seen many times. This rearrangement joins TRBV9 to TRBJ2-3; TRBD1 matches 8 bases. With V trimmed by 4 bases and J by 5 bases, 15 bases remained unmatched. The CDR3 contains 17 residues. In germline, CDR1 is SGDLS, CDR2 YYNGEE. CDR3 DNA: TGTGCCAGCAGCCCGGCCATCCCCGGACAGGGCGGAGATACGCAGTATTTT. This sequence encodes CASSPAIPGQGGDTQYF.

A few counts support this clonotype. This chain uses TRBV6-5 with TRBJ2-3, with TRBD2 identical over 8 bases. With 6 bases clipped from V and 3 bases from J, the junction kept 11 bases outside the gene matches. The CDR3 extends over 16 amino acids. Germline-derived CDR1 and CDR2 are MNHEY and SVGAGI. This CDR3 reads CASSRTGGRGTDTQYF. The CDR3 DNA reads as TGTGCCAGCAGCCGGACGGGGGGGCGCGGGACAGATACGCAGTATTTT.

This clonotype was observed a single time. V usage is TRBV28 and J usage is TRBJ2-7; TRBD1 is a possible D gene (6 bases). The V and J ends lost 6 bases and 7 bases respectively, with 22 bases between them. Germline V gene data show CDR1 as MDHEN and CDR2 as SYDVKM. This CDR3 has 15 residues. The CDR3 coding sequence is TGTGCCAGCAGATTCCTCGGGACACGCTCTAAAGAGCAGTACTTC. Protein: CASRFLGTRSKEQYF.

The sample holds many counts of this clonotype. The V call is TRBV9, the J call TRBJ2-1, with D possibly matching TRBD2 (6 bases). The CDR3 is 15 residues long. In germline, CDR1 is SGDLS, CDR2 YYNGEE. V lost 2 bases and J 8 bases, leaving 17 bases between the germline ends. The DNA for the CDR3 is TGTGCCAGCAGCGTCACCGGGACTGGGTACCATGAGCAGTTCTTC. This codes for CASSVTGTGYHEQFF.

There are many counts of this clonotype. The chain recombines TRBV4-2 with TRBJ2-3, with a tentative D call TRBD2 (6 bases). There are 14 residues in the CDR3. V was clipped by 6 bases and J by 5 bases, with 15 bases between them. The germline CDR1 and CDR2 sequences are LGHNA and YNFKEQ. The CDR3 loop is CASRGRGWGDTQYF. CDR3 nucleotide sequence: TGTGCCAGCAGGGGACGGGGGTGGGGAGATACGCAGTATTTT.

This clonotype was observed a few times. The junction departs from germline at one end; a sequencing error may be responsible. J is TRBJ2-2 and V is TRBV5-1; no firm D call. The CDR3 is 13 residues long. The germline CDR1 and CDR2 sequences are SGHRS and YFSETQ. The CDR3 is CASSLTLTRELFF. The CDR3 DNA follows: TGCGCCAGCAGCTTGACACTCACCAGGGAGCTGTTTTTT.

At least ten counts were recorded for this clonotype. V usage is TRBV28 and J usage is TRBJ1-5; a weak D match, TRBD1 (6 bases). V was pared by 8 bases and J by 6 bases, with 23 bases between. This CDR3 has 16 amino acids. Germline loops: CDR1 MDHEN, CDR2 SYDVKM. The CDR3 spells CASSLRVQGLRQPQHF. The CDR3 bases are TGTGCCAGCTCTCTCCGGGTACAGGGTTTGCGTCAGCCCCAGCATTTT. The full variable domain, in which reference TRBV28 and TRBJ1-5 provide the parts outside the CDR3, is DVKVTQSSRYLVKRTGEKVFLECVQDMDHENMFWYRQDPGLGLRLIYFSYDVKMKEKGDIPEGYSVSREKKERFSLILESASTNQTSMYLCASSLRVQGLRQPQHFGDGTRLSIL.

This chain joins TRBV5-8 and TRBJ2-3, with 8 bases aligning to TRBD2. Germline values: CDR1 SGHTS, CDR2 YDEGEE. The CDR3 has 15 residues. DNA of the CDR3: TGTGCAGGCAGCTTCGCGGGGGGCCTCGCAGATACGCAGTATTTT. Amino acids: CAGSFAGGLADTQYF. Complete variable domain (other parts from reference TRBV5-8 and TRBJ2-3): EAGVTQSPTHLIKTRGQQATLRCSPISGHTSVYWYQQALGLGLQFLLWYDEGEERNRGNFPPRFSGRQFPNYSSELNVNALELEDSALYLCAGSFAGGLADTQYFGPGTRLTVL.

There are many counts of this clonotype. The genes are TRBV7-8 and TRBJ2-7; D may be TRBD1 (6 bases). Germline V gives CDR1 SGHVS, CDR2 FQNEAQ. V was pared by 5 bases and J by 3 bases, with 11 bases between. CDR3 length: 13 amino acids. CDR3 nucleotides: TGTGCCAGCAGCCAGGACAGAAGCTACGAGCAGTACTTC. Residues: CASSQDRSYEQYF.

The chain uses TRBV5-1 and TRBJ2-3; D might be TRBD1 or TRBD2, each matching 6 bases. Trimming shortened V by 4 bases and J by 5 bases, and 20 bases separated the two germline ends. The CDR3 runs to 16 residues. CDR1 is SGHRS, CDR2 YFSETQ, per germline. CDR3 coding DNA: TGCGCCAGCAGCCCCCCCGGGGTCAGGGGAGGAGATACGCAGTATTTT. Its translation: CASSPPGVRGGDTQYF.

As regards this clonotype: The germline gene is not matched at one end of the junction; a read error may be the cause. The CDR3 spells CGSTDRGQVSYNEQFF. The DNA of the CDR3 is TGCGGCAGCACTGATAGGGGACAGGTGTCCTACAATGAGCAGTTCTTC. V gene TRBV28 combines with J gene TRBJ2-1, with 8 nucleotides matching TRBD1. This CDR3 is 16 amino acids long. CDR1 is MDHEN and CDR2 is SYDVKM in the germline V gene.

This clonotype was recorded many times. The J gene is TRBJ2-1, the V gene TRBV24-1; the match to TRBD1 covers 8 bases. The CDR3 is 16 residues long. The ends lost 2 bases at V and 0 bases at J; junction bases unmatched: 2. CDR1 is KGHDR and CDR2 is SFDVKD in the germline V gene. CDR3 protein: CATSDSTGDSYNEQFF. The CDR3 nucleotides are TGTGCCACCAGTGATTCGACAGGGGACTCCTACAATGAGCAGTTCTTC.